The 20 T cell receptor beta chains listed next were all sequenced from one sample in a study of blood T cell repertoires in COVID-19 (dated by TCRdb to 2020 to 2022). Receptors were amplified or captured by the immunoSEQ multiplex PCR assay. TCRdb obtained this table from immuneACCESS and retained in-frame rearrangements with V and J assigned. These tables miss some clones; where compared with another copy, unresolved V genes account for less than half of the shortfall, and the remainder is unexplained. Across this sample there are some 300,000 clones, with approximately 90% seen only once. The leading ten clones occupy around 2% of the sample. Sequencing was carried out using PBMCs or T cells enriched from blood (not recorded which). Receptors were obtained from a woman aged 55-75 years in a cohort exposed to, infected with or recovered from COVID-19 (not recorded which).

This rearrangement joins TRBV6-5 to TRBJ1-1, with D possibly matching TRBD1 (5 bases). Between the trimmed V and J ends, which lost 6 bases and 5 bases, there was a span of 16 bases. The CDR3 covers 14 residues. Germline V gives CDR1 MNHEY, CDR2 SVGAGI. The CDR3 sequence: CASRSKGLETEAFF. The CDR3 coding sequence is TGTGCCAGCAGGAGCAAGGGGCTGGAGACTGAAGCTTTCTTT.

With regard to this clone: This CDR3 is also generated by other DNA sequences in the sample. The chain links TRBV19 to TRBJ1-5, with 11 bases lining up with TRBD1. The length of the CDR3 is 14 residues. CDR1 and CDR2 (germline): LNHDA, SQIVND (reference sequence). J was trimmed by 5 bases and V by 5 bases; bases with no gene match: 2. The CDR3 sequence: CASSPGQGDQPQHF. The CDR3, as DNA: TGTGCCAGTAGTCCGGGACAGGGGGATCAGCCCCAGCATTTT.

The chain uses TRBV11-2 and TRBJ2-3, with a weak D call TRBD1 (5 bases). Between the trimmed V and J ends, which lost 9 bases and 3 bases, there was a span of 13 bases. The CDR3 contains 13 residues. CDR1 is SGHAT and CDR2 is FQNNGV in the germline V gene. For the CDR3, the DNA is TGTGCCAGTCGGGCTTCAGGGACAGATACGCAGTATTTT. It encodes CASRASGTDTQYF.

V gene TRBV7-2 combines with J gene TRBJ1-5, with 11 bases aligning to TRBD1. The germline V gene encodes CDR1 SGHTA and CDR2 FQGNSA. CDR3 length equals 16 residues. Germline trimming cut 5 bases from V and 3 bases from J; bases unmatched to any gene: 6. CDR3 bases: TGTGCCAGCAGCGGCGGACAGGGGGCCCCCAATCAGCCCCAGCATTTT. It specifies CASSGGQGAPNQPQHF.

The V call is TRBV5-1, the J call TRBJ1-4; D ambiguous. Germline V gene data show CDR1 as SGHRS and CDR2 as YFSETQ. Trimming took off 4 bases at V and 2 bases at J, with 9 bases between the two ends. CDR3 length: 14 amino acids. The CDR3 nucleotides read TGCGCCAGCAGCCGGGGTGCGACTAATGAAAAACTGTTTTTT. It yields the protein CASSRGATNEKLFF.

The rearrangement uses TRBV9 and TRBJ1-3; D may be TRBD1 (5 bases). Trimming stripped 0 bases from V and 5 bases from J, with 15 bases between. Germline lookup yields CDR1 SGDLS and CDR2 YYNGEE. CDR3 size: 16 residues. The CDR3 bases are TGTGCCAGCAGCGTAGCCAGGGATGGGGTTCGAAACACCATATATTTT. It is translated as CASSVARDGVRNTIYF.

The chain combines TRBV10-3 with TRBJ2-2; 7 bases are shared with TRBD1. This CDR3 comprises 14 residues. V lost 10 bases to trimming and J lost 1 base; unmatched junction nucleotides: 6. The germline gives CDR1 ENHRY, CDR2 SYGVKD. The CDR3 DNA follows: TGTGCCAGCCAGGGGGATGTGAACACCGGGGAGCTGTTTTTT. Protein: CASQGDVNTGELFF.

Here the CDR3 DNA reads TGCGCCAGCAGCCTAACGGGGGGAAGCACAGATACGCAGTATTTT. Protein product: CASSLTGGSTDTQYF. The J gene is TRBJ2-3, the V gene TRBV5-1, with TRBD2 identical over 7 bases. Germline-derived CDR1 and CDR2 are SGHRS and YFSETQ. The length of the CDR3 is 15 residues. The junction had 5 bases not matched to a gene; V was cut back by 4 bases and J by 0 bases. Looking up the rest from reference TRBV5-1 and TRBJ2-3 gives the full variable domain: KAGVTQTPRYLIKTRGQQVTLSCSPISGHRSVSWYQQTPGQGLQFLFEYFSETQRNKGNFPGRFSGRQFSNSRSEMNVSTLELGDSALYLCASSLTGGSTDTQYFGPGTRLTVL.

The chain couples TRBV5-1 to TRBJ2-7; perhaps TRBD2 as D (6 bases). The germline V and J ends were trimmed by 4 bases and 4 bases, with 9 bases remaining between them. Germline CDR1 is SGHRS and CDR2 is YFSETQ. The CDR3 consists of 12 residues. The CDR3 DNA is TGCGCCAGCAGCCCACGGGGGTACGAGCAGTACTTC. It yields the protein CASSPRGYEQYF.

The CDR3 nucleotides are TGTGCCAGCAGCCCCACAGGGAGCTCCTATAATTCACCCCTCCACTTT. Translation: CASSPTGSSYNSPLHF. This chain uses TRBV9 with TRBJ1-6; D is possibly TRBD1 (6 bases). Trimming took off 4 bases at V and 0 bases at J, with 11 bases between the two ends. Germline CDR1 SGDLS, CDR2 YYNGEE. The CDR3 spans 16 residues.

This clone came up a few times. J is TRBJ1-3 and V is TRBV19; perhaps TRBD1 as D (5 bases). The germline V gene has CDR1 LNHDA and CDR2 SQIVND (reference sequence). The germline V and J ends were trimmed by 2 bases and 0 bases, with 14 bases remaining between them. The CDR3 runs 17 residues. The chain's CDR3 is CASSILNRRTSGNTIYF. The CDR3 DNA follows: TGTGCCAGTAGTATATTAAACAGGCGAACCTCTGGAAACACCATATATTTT.

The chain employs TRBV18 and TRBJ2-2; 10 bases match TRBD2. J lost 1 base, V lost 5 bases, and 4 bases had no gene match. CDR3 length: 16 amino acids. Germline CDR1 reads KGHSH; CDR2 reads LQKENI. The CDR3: CASSERLAGNTGELFF. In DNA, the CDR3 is TGTGCCAGCTCAGAACGACTAGCGGGGAACACCGGGGAGCTGTTTTTT.

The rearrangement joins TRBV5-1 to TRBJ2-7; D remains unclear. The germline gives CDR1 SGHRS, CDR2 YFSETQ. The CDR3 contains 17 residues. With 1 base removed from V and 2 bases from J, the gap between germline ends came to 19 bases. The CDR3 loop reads CASSLFSYGAGTYEQYF. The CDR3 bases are TGCGCCAGCAGCTTGTTTTCATACGGAGCCGGTACCTACGAGCAGTACTTC.

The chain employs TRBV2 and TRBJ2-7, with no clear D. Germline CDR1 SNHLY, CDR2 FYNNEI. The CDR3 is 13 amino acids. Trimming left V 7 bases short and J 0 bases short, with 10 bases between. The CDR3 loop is CASMAGDSYEQYF. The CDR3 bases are TGTGCCAGCATGGCAGGTGACTCCTACGAGCAGTACTTC. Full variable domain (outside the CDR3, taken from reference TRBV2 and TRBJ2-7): EPEVTQTPSHQVTQMGQEVILRCVPISNHLYFYWYRQILGQKVEFLVSFYNNEISEKSEIFDDQFSVERPDGSNFTLKIRSTKLEDSAMYFCASMAGDSYEQYFGPGTRLTVT.

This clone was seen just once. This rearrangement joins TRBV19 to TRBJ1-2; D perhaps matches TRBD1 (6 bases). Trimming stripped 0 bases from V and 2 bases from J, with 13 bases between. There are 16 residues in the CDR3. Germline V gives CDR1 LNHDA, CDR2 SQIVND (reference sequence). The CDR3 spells CASSIETGRDNYGYTF. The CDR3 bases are TGTGCCAGTAGTATAGAAACAGGGAGGGACAACTATGGCTACACCTTC.

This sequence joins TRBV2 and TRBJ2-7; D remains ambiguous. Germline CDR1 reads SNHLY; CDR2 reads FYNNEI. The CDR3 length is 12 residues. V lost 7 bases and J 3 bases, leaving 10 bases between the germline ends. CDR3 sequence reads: CASTATFYEQYF. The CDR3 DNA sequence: TGTGCCAGCACCGCAACTTTCTACGAGCAGTACTTC.

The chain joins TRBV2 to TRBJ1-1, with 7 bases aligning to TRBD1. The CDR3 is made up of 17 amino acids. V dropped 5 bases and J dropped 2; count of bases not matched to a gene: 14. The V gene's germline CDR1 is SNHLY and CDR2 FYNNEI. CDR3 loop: CASSTQGQKVTNTEAFF. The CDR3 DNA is TGTGCCAGCAGTACCCAGGGACAGAAGGTCACTAACACTGAAGCTTTCTTT.

The CDR3 DNA reads as TGTGCCAGCAGCTTAGGGGCCCAAATTTACGAGCAGTACTTC. Its translation: CASSLGAQIYEQYF. The V and J genes are TRBV11-2 and TRBJ2-7; D unresolved. V was pared by 1 base and J by 4 bases, with 11 bases between. The CDR3 loop spans 14 amino acids. CDR1 is SGHAT, CDR2 FQNNGV, per germline. Looking up the rest from reference TRBV11-2 and TRBJ2-7 gives the full variable domain: EAGVAQSPRYKIIEKRQSVAFWCNPISGHATLYWYQQILGQGPKLLIQFQNNGVVDDSQLPKDRFSAERLKGVDSTLKIQPAKLEDSAVYLCASSLGAQIYEQYFGPGTRLTVT.

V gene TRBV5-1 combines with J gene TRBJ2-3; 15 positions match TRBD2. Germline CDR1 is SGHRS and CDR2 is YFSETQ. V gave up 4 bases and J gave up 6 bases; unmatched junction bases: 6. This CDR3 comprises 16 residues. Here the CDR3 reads CASSVDGTSGRDTQYF. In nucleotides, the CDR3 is TGCGCCAGCAGCGTGGACGGGACTAGCGGGAGGGATACGCAGTATTTT.

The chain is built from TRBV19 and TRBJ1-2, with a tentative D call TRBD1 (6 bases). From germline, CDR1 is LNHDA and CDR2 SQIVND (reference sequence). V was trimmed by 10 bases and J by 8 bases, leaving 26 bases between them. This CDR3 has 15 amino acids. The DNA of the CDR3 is TGTGCCACCCAGGGGAAGGGAACAGATGTAAGAGGCTACACCTTC. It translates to CATQGKGTDVRGYTF.